Each of the 10 T cell receptor beta chains below was sequenced from the same sample in a study of CD8 T cells in Susac syndrome. RNA, at roughly 0.45 to 1 ug, was reverse transcribed with random hexamers. In TCRdb, the immunoSEQ multiplex PCR reads were re-called with MiXCR into one record per CDR3 protein. The top ten clones hold 0.087% of a sample with roughly 200,000 distinct CDR3 sequences, roughly nine tenths of them seen once. Source material: CD4+ T cells from PBMCs. The receptors here all came from a human donor with Susac syndrome.

V and J are TRBV20-1 and TRBJ1-1; weak D call: TRBD1 (6 bases). Trimming cost V 3 bases and J 1 base, with 12 bases left between them. The CDR3 runs to 14 residues. Germline V gene sequence: CDR1 DFQATT, CDR2 SNEGSKA (reference sequence). DNA for the CDR3: TGCAGTGCTAGGGGGGGGGCGACGAACACTGAAGCTTTCTTT. It translates to CSARGGATNTEAFF.

The V call is TRBV3-1, the J call TRBJ2-4, with D possibly TRBD1 on 6 matching bases. This CDR3 is built from 16 residues. Germline CDR1 LGHDT, CDR2 YNNKEL (reference sequence). V lost 3 bases and J 3 bases, leaving 15 bases between the germline ends. CDR3 in DNA: TGTGCCAGCAGCCACGCTACAGGGTTGGGCAAAAACATTCAGTACTTC. Its protein product is CASSHATGLGKNIQYF.

The rearrangement links TRBV20-1 to TRBJ2-3, with 10 bases identical to TRBD2. V trimming: 2 bases; J trimming: 1 base; junction bases outside the gene matches: 6. The CDR3 length is 16 residues. Germline V gives CDR1 DFQATT, CDR2 SNEGSKA (reference sequence). The CDR3 region is CSARPGTSARTDTQYF. As DNA, the CDR3 is TGCAGTGCTAGACCAGGGACTAGCGCTCGCACAGATACGCAGTATTTT.

The chain has TRBV5-1 and TRBJ1-5; no definite D call. The CDR3 has 13 residues. From germline, CDR1 is SGHRS and CDR2 YFSETQ. Trimming left V 0 bases short and J 4 bases short, with 5 bases between. CDR3 coding DNA: TGCGCCAGCAGCTTGGATCCGAATCAGCCCCAGCATTTT. It yields the protein CASSLDPNQPQHF.

The V gene is TRBV7-3, the J gene TRBJ1-5, with D possibly being TRBD1 (5 bases). The V end was cut by 1 base, the J end by 6 bases, with 7 bases between. This CDR3 contains 13 residues. Germline V gene sequence: CDR1 SGHTA, CDR2 FQGTGA. Here the CDR3 reads CASSLMQGQPQHF. CDR3 in DNA: TGTGCCAGCAGCTTAATGCAGGGTCAGCCCCAGCATTTT.

The chain employs TRBV5-4 and TRBJ1-2; no clear D gene. V lost 4 bases, J lost 5 bases, and 21 bases lay in between. CDR1 and CDR2 (germline): SGHNT, YYREEE (reference sequence). The CDR3 runs 16 residues. In DNA, the CDR3 is TGTGCCAGCAGCAGTTTGGAAGGACTAAACCGTTATGGCTACACCTTC. It specifies CASSSLEGLNRYGYTF.

The chain has TRBV4-1 and TRBJ1-6; tentatively, D is TRBD1 (5 bases). This CDR3 is built from 15 residues. V was shortened by 4 bases and J by 14 bases, with 21 bases between the two germline ends. CDR1 and CDR2 from the germline V gene are MGHRA and YSYEKL. CDR3 residues: CASSPPAGPSGALHF. The CDR3 DNA reads TGCGCCAGCAGCCCACCCGCGGGACCTTCGGGGGCCCTCCACTTT.

V gene TRBV28 combines with J gene TRBJ2-7; D possibly matches TRBD1 or TRBD2 (5 bases each). The germline V gene encodes CDR1 MDHEN and CDR2 SYDVKM. Trimming shortened V by 7 bases and J by 2 bases, and 12 bases separated the two germline ends. The CDR3 contains 13 residues. The CDR3 loop reads CASNDGTAYEQYF. In DNA, the CDR3 is TGTGCCAGCAACGACGGGACGGCCTACGAGCAGTACTTC.

This clonotype was seen a single time. This sequence joins TRBV5-1 and TRBJ2-3, with TRBD2 matching over 10 bases. Germline CDR1 reads SGHRS; CDR2 reads YFSETQ. V dropped 0 bases and J dropped 1; count of bases not matched to a gene: 8. The CDR3 contains 18 residues. This chain's CDR3 is CASSLEPSGSQRTDTQYF. DNA of the CDR3: TGCGCCAGCAGCTTGGAGCCTAGCGGGAGCCAACGCACAGATACGCAGTATTTT.

This chain connects TRBV7-2 to TRBJ1-4; D call uncertain. CDR3 size: 15 residues. Between the trimmed V and J ends, which lost 2 bases and 4 bases, there was a span of 11 bases. From germline, CDR1 is SGHTA and CDR2 FQGNSA. CDR3 sequence reads: CASSLSRGHNEKLFF. Written as DNA, the CDR3 is TGTGCCAGCAGCTTATCACGAGGCCATAATGAAAAACTGTTTTTT.